The 7 T cell receptor beta chains presented below share a single source sample, sequenced in a study of CD8 T cells in Susac syndrome. The RNA, 0.5 to 1 ug, was put through reverse transcription using random hexamers. TCRdb reprocessed the immunoSEQ multiplex PCR reads via MiXCR and lists one record per CDR3 protein. Of 350,000 to 550,000 distinct CDR3 sequences listed, approximately 85% are singletons. The sequenced sample consisted of CD8+ T cells from PBMCs. Every receptor here comes from a human donor with multiple sclerosis.

The rearrangement links TRBV2 to TRBJ2-1; 10 bases line up with TRBD2. The CDR3 extends over 16 amino acids. V was pared by 3 bases and J by 5 bases, with 7 bases of the junction left unmatched. Germline V gene sequence: CDR1 SNHLY, CDR2 FYNNEI. Written as DNA, the CDR3 is TGTGCCAGCAGTGAGTGGAAGCGGGGGGGCCACAATGAGCAGTTCTTC. This encodes CASSEWKRGGHNEQFF.

CDR3 loop: CASSQEDDRSTTDTQYF. CDR3 in DNA: TGCGCCAGCAGCCAAGAAGATGACAGGTCAACCACAGATACGCAGTATTTT. The gene calls are TRBV4-1 and TRBJ2-3, with D possibly TRBD1 on 6 matching bases. CDR1 is MGHRA, CDR2 YSYEKL, per germline. V gave up 0 bases and J gave up 2 bases, with 15 bases separating them. CDR3 size: 17 residues.

The chain combines TRBV30 with TRBJ2-7; D is unresolved. The germline V gene has CDR1 GTSNPN and CDR2 SVGIG (reference sequence). The CDR3 runs 11 residues. Deletions cut 5 bases from V and 3 bases from J, with 8 bases between. The chain's CDR3 is CAWDGDYEQYF. The CDR3 DNA is TGTGCCTGGGACGGTGACTACGAGCAGTACTTC. Using reference TRBV30 and TRBJ2-7 for the parts outside the CDR3, the full variable domain is SQTIHQWPATLVQPVGSPLSLECTVEGTSNPNLYWYRQAAGRGLQLLFYSVGIGQISSEVPQNLSASRPQDRQFILSSKKLLLSDSGFYLCAWDGDYEQYFGPGTRLTVT.

CDR3 in DNA: TGTGCCAGCAGAGACCCAGGGAAATCCTACGAGCAGTACTTC. Translating it yields CASRDPGKSYEQYF. V and J are TRBV12-3 or TRBV12-4 and TRBJ2-7; the D gene is possibly TRBD1 (5 bases). The ends were cut back, 6 bases at V and 1 base at J, with 13 bases in the middle. The length of the CDR3 is 14 residues.

The genes are TRBV2 and TRBJ1-4; no reliable D call. CDR3 size: 14 residues. Trimming removed 5 bases from V and 4 bases from J, with 11 bases in between. The germline V gene has CDR1 SNHLY and CDR2 FYNNEI. CDR3 protein: CASSSPGNNEKLFF. The CDR3 coding sequence is TGTGCCAGCAGTTCACCGGGAAATAATGAAAAACTGTTTTTT.

The genes are TRBV7-9 and TRBJ2-2; D is undetermined. Trimming cost V 6 bases and J 6 bases, with 8 bases left between them. The CDR3 has 12 residues. Per the germline V gene, CDR1 is SEHNR and CDR2 is FQNEAQ (reference sequence). CDR3 nucleotide sequence: TGTGCCAGCAGTCCATCTGCCGGGGAGCTGTTTTTT. This sequence encodes CASSPSAGELFF. Looking up the rest from reference TRBV7-9 and TRBJ2-2 gives the full variable domain: DTGVSQNPRHKITKRGQNVTFRCDPISEHNRLYWYRQTLGQGPEFLTYFQNEAQLEKSRLLSDRFSAERPKGSFSTLEIQRTEQGDSAMYLCASSPSAGELFFGEGSRLTVL.

The chain is built from TRBV7-9 and TRBJ2-1; no reliable D call. V gave up 4 bases and J gave up 9 bases, with 13 bases separating them. This CDR3 is built from 13 residues. Per germline, CDR1 SEHNR and CDR2 FQNEAQ (reference sequence). The CDR3 nucleotides are TGTGCCAGCAGCTCAACTCTCACCAGTGAGCAGTTCTTC. Translated: CASSSTLTSEQFF.